This TCR beta chain was captured in a study of T cell changes during pregnancy in multiple sclerosis. Some clones are missing from TCRdb's copy, which holds only in-frame ones; the method was immunoSEQ multiplex PCR. The data hold tens of thousands of clones, with around 93% observed a single time. CDR1 is MNHEY and CDR2 is SMNVEV in the germline V gene (reference sequence). Unmatched junction bases numbered 2, after V lost 2 bases and J lost 6 bases. The CDR3 spans 14 residues. The clonotype comes from a female donor with multiple sclerosis, enrolled in a pregnancy study. The chain employs TRBV27 and TRBJ1-3, with TRBD1 identical over 9 bases. Material: peripheral blood, obtained in the first trimester of pregnancy. This CDR3 reads CASSLRQGVNTIYF. The CDR3 DNA follows: TGTGCCAGCAGTTTACGACAGGGGGTAAACACCATATATTTT.